The next 10 T cell receptor beta chains were all read from a single sample in a study of cytomegalovirus exposure and HLA in healthy donors. Primers: 60 Vbeta forward and 13 Jbeta reverse. Produced via immunoSEQ multiplex PCR; TCRdb's table is partial and in-frame only. The data hold 110,000 to 150,000 clones, with approximately 79% observed a single time. Sequenced input: PBMCs. The receptors shown here come from a woman aged 25 to 45 in good health and CMV-seronegative.

As for this clone: Other DNA sequences in this specimen translate into the identical CDR3. This rearrangement joins TRBV6-6 to TRBJ1-5; D possibly corresponds to TRBD1 (5 bases). This CDR3 comprises 13 residues. Per germline, CDR1 MNHNY and CDR2 SVGAGI (reference sequence). Between the trimmed V and J ends, which lost 6 bases and 7 bases, there was a span of 13 bases. CDR3 loop: CASSRGQNQPQHF. The CDR3 DNA is TGTGCCAGCAGCCGAGGACAAAACCAGCCCCAGCATTTT.

This clone was seen more than once but under ten times. The V gene is TRBV4-1, the J gene TRBJ2-5, with D unresolved. The CDR3 runs to 14 residues. Germline V CDR1 and CDR2: MGHRA, YSYEKL. The V end lost 0 bases, the J end lost 1 base, and 6 bases lay between the germline ends. CDR3 nucleotides: TGCGCCAGCAGCCAAGAACGGTTCCAAGAGACCCAGTACTTC. Protein product: CASSQERFQETQYF.

This clone was found once. This sequence joins TRBV5-4 and TRBJ1-4, with 11 bases fitting TRBD1. Germline assignment: CDR1 SGHNT and CDR2 YYREEE (reference sequence). The CDR3 contains 17 residues. V was clipped by 1 base and J by 7 bases; unmatched bases: 9. The CDR3 loop is CASSLRDRGKGSEKLFF. DNA of the CDR3: TGTGCCAGCAGCTTGAGGGACAGGGGGAAGGGAAGTGAAAAACTGTTTTTT.

This chain connects TRBV4-3 to TRBJ1-2, with 8 nucleotides matching TRBD1. The CDR3 contains 15 residues. Trimming cost V 1 base and J 2 bases; bases outside gene matches: 3. Germline V gene lookup returns CDR1 LGHNA and CDR2 YSLEER. DNA of the CDR3: TGCGCCAGCAGCCAAGGGACAGGGACGAACTATGGCTACACCTTC. Amino acid sequence: CASSQGTGTNYGYTF.

J is TRBJ1-2 and V is TRBV7-8; the match to TRBD1 covers 11 bases. CDR3 length: 15 amino acids. The germline gives CDR1 SGHVS, CDR2 FQNEAQ. Unmatched junction bases numbered 5, after V lost 4 bases and J lost 4 bases. The CDR3 loop is CASSSDRGRGYGYTF. For the CDR3, the DNA is TGTGCCAGCAGCTCGGACAGGGGGCGCGGCTATGGCTACACCTTC. Together with reference TRBV7-8 and TRBJ1-2, the CDR3 gives the full variable domain: GAGVSQSPRYKVAKRGQDVALRCDPISGHVSLFWYQQALGQGPEFLTYFQNEAQLDKSGLPSDRFFAERPEGSVSTLKIQRTQQEDSAVYLCASSSDRGRGYGYTFGSGTRLTVV.

The gene calls are TRBV14 and TRBJ2-5; tentatively, D is TRBD2 (5 bases). Trimming pared 4 bases from V and 9 bases from J, leaving 12 bases between. The CDR3 length is 12 residues. Germline V gene lookup returns CDR1 SGHDN and CDR2 FVKESK. CDR3 protein: CASSLYPEAQYF. DNA for the CDR3: TGTGCCAGCAGCCTCTACCCGGAGGCCCAGTACTTC.

The chain combines TRBV7-2 with TRBJ2-3; tentatively, D is TRBD1 (8 bases). Germline values: CDR1 SGHTA, CDR2 FQGNSA. Trimming removed 5 bases at V and 0 bases at J, with 18 bases between. The CDR3 contains 17 residues. In DNA form, the CDR3 reads TGTGCCAGCAGCCCACAGGGGGGGACTATGAGCACAGATACGCAGTATTTT. Translation: CASSPQGGTMSTDTQYF. The full variable domain, its missing parts supplied by reference TRBV7-2 and TRBJ2-3, is GAGVSQSPSNKVTEKGKDVELRCDPISGHTALYWYRQSLGQGLEFLIYFQGNSAPDKSGLPSDRFSAERTGGSVSTLTIQRTQQEDSAVYLCASSPQGGTMSTDTQYFGPGTRLTVL.

Regarding this clone: The sample holds other DNA sequences that translate to the same CDR3. The chain is built from TRBV9 and TRBJ1-1, with D tentatively TRBD1 (6 bases). The germline gives CDR1 SGDLS, CDR2 YYNGEE. V gave up 4 bases and J gave up 1 base, with 11 bases separating them. The CDR3 is 14 residues long. CDR3 DNA: TGTGCCAGCAGCTCCGGGACATCGAACACTGAAGCTTTCTTT. It encodes CASSSGTSNTEAFF.

Only a few counts were recorded for this clone. The V call is TRBV2, the J call TRBJ1-5; D remains ambiguous. V shed 6 bases and J shed 4 bases, with 7 bases lying between them. The V gene's germline CDR1 is SNHLY and CDR2 FYNNEI. The CDR3 consists of 12 residues. The CDR3 coding sequence is TGTGCCAGCAGGGACTGGAATCAGCCCCAGCATTTT. Encoded protein: CASRDWNQPQHF. Full variable domain (rest looked up from reference TRBV2 and TRBJ1-5): EPEVTQTPSHQVTQMGQEVILRCVPISNHLYFYWYRQILGQKVEFLVSFYNNEISEKSEIFDDQFSVERPDGSNFTLKIRSTKLEDSAMYFCASRDWNQPQHFGDGTRLSIL.

The J gene is TRBJ1-4, the V gene TRBV5-1, with no clear D. The CDR3 spans 15 residues. The germline gives CDR1 SGHRS, CDR2 YFSETQ. Trimming removed 0 bases at V and 8 bases at J, with 14 bases between. CDR3 sequence (DNA): TGCGCCAGCAGCTTGGTCGGGATCGGAGGGGAAAAACTGTTTTTT. Translation: CASSLVGIGGEKLFF. The full variable domain, in which reference TRBV5-1 and TRBJ1-4 provide the parts outside the CDR3, is KAGVTQTPRYLIKTRGQQVTLSCSPISGHRSVSWYQQTPGQGLQFLFEYFSETQRNKGNFPGRFSGRQFSNSRSEMNVSTLELGDSALYLCASSLVGIGGEKLFFGSGTQLSVL.